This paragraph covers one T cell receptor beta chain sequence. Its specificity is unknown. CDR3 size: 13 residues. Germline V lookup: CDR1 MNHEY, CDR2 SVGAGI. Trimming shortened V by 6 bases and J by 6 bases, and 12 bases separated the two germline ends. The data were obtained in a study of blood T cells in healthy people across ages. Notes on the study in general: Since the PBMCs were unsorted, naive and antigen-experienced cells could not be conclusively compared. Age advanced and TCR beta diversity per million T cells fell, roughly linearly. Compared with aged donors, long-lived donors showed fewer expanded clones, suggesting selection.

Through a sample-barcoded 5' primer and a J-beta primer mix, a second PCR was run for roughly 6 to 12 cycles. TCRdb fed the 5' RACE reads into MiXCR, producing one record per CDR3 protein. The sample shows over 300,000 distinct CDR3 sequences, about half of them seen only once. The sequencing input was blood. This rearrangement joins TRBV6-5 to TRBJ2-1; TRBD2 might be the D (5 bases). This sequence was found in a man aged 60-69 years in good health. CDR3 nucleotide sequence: TGTGCCAGCAGCTCACTAGTACCCAATGAGCAGTTCTTC. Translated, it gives CASSSLVPNEQFF.